Listed below are T cell receptor beta chains from one sample, sequenced in a study of blood T cell repertoires in COVID-19. Sequenced by immunoSEQ multiplex PCR; TCRdb stores in-frame clones only, minus some. This table has under 400,000 clones, roughly 85% appearing once. The sample was PBMCs or T cells enriched from blood (not recorded which). The origin of the receptors is a middle-aged woman with acute COVID-19. CDR3s include the opening cysteine and the closing phenylalanine or tryptophan. Each record gives: V gene, CDR3 protein.

V gene: TRBV19; CDR3 protein: CASGGARIEKLFF
V gene: TRBV19; CDR3 protein: CASRETGGQETQYF
V gene: TRBV13; CDR3 protein: CASSQAFNSPLHF
V gene: TRBV4-1; CDR3 protein: CASSHLLSVGGPVSPLHF
V gene: TRBV2; CDR3 protein: CASFPGGAGNQPQHF
V gene: TRBV10-3; CDR3 protein: CAISEDNAGNTIYF
V gene: TRBV18; CDR3 protein: CASSPVGRSGKLFF
V gene: TRBV7-2; CDR3 protein: CASSATGVDGYTF
V gene: TRBV7-9; CDR3 protein: CASSSRATEAFF
V gene: TRBV4-3; CDR3 protein: CASSQGLDKAKNIQYF
V gene: TRBV19; CDR3 protein: CASSFSGSSYNEQFF
V gene: TRBV6-2/TRBV6-3; CDR3 protein: CASSRPGQGTGANVLTF
V gene: TRBV18; CDR3 protein: CASSSGTGNTIYF
V gene: TRBV6-5; CDR3 protein: CASSRGGDYNSPLHF
V gene: TRBV15; CDR3 protein: CATRPDRDLLGAKNIQYF
V gene: TRBV19; CDR3 protein: CASTTSFLRGLDTEAFF
V gene: TRBV19; CDR3 protein: CASSIPSAGANVLTF
V gene: TRBV4-3; CDR3 protein: CASSLSWDRTYEQYF
V gene: TRBV7-9; CDR3 protein: CASSPGLATNIQYF
V gene: TRBV14; CDR3 protein: CASSQAGSLNTEAFF
V gene: TRBV7-2; CDR3 protein: CASSLGAELGSPLHF
V gene: TRBV24-1; CDR3 protein: CATQAPGQGKGYGYTF
V gene: TRBV19; CDR3 protein: CASRETGVGVAFF
V gene: TRBV29-1; CDR3 protein: CSVEGRGLGQETQYF
V gene: TRBV19; CDR3 protein: CASSIRGYYEQYF
V gene: TRBV12-3/TRBV12-4; CDR3 protein: CASSPGQDEQYF
V gene: TRBV6-2/TRBV6-3; CDR3 protein: CASSKDRAGTYEQYF
V gene: TRBV2; CDR3 protein: CASSDVGGRVQETQYF
V gene: TRBV29-1; CDR3 protein: CSGGQGSFNEQFF
V gene: TRBV11-2; CDR3 protein: CASSLDSGYGYTF
V gene: TRBV3-1/TRBV3-2; CDR3 protein: CASSPGTSGTDEQFF
V gene: TRBV6-5; CDR3 protein: CASSYTGTSAQETQYF
V gene: TRBV7-2; CDR3 protein: CASSNYRAFF
V gene: TRBV11-2; CDR3 protein: CASSLDSHQPQHF
V gene: TRBV27; CDR3 protein: CASRTLVPFRDRSSYEQYF
V gene: TRBV7-2; CDR3 protein: CASSLATGSKDAFF
V gene: TRBV14; CDR3 protein: CASRGWEATDTQYF
V gene: TRBV7-2; CDR3 protein: CASSLVSMNTEAFF
V gene: TRBV12-3/TRBV12-4; CDR3 protein: CASRLQGQPQHF
V gene: TRBV19; CDR3 protein: CASSSDSTEPGTFNQPQHF
V gene: TRBV6-5; CDR3 protein: CASSSVSGVAGYTF
V gene: TRBV12-5; CDR3 protein: CASGLEGGREQFF
V gene: TRBV9; CDR3 protein: CASSVSQGPLHF
V gene: TRBV7-2; CDR3 protein: CASRDTSGRGSYEQYF
V gene: TRBV2; CDR3 protein: CASRGQTNTGELFF
V gene: TRBV7-3; CDR3 protein: CASSPRRTSGGNEQYF
V gene: TRBV7-2; CDR3 protein: CASSRQRQIDNSPLHF
V gene: TRBV18; CDR3 protein: CASSPGTGAFEQYF
V gene: TRBV4-2; CDR3 protein: CASSQDGPLKGNQPQHF